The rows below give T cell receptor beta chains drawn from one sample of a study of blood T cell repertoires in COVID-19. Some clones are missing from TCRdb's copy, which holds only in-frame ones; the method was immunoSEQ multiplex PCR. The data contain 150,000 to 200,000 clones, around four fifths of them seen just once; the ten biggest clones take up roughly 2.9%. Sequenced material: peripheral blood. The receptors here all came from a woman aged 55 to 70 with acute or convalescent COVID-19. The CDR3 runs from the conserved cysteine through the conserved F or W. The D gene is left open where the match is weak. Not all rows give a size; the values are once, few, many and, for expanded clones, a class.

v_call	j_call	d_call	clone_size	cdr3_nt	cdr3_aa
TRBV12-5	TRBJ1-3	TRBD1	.	TGTGCTAGTGGTTTAGCCGGGACAGGGGACATTCGTAGAAACACCATATATTTT	CASGLAGTGDIRRNTIYF
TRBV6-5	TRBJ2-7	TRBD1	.	TGTGCCAGCAGTCTGGACAGGGGATTAGTCGAGCAGTACTTC	CASSLDRGLVEQYF
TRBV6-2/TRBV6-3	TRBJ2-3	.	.	TGTGCCAGCAGTCGACAGATCCTTAGCACAGATACGCAGTATTTT	CASSRQILSTDTQYF
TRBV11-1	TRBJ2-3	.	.	TGTGCCAGCAGCTTCCCCTCGGGTAGATCGCAGTATTTT	CASSFPSGRSQYF
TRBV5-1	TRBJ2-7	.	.	TGCGCCAGCAGCCCCGACAGCTACGAGCAGTACTTC	CASSPDSYEQYF
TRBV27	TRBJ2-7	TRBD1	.	TGTGCCAGCAGGTTGACAGGGCGCCCCAACGAGCAGTACTTC	CASRLTGRPNEQYF
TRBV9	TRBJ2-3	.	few	TGTGCCAGCAGCGTGAGCCCGGCCCCGGGGGATACGCAGTATTTT	CASSVSPAPGDTQYF
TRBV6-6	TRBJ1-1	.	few	TGTGCCAGCAGTTACCCCGCAGGAGAAGCTTTCTTT	CASSYPAGEAFF
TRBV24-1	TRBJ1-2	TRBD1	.	TGTGCCACCAGTGATTCACAGGGGGAAAATCCCAACTATGGCTACACCTTC	CATSDSQGENPNYGYTF
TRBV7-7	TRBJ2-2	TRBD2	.	TGTGCTAGCAGCTTAGTTGCGGGGGGCACCGGGGAGCTGTTTTTT	CASSLVAGGTGELFF
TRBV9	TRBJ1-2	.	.	TGTGCCAGCAGCCGTAGAGGGGAGGGGGGGCCGTTCTATGGCTACACCTTC	CASSRRGEGGPFYGYTF
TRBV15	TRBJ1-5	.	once	TGTGCCACCAGCAGGAAGGACAGACGAGGGAATCAGCCCCAGCATTTT	CATSRKDRRGNQPQHF
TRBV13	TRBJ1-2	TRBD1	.	TGTGCCAGCAGCACAGACGGGGACAGGGCAAGGTATGGCTACACCTTC	CASSTDGDRARYGYTF
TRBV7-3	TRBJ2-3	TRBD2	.	TGTGCCAGCAGCTTAGGGCGGGGGGGCGCAGATACGCAGTATTTT	CASSLGRGGADTQYF
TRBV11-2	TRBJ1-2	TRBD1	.	TGTGCCAGCAGCTTAGTGGCCACAGGGGGGAACTATGGCTACACCTTC	CASSLVATGGNYGYTF
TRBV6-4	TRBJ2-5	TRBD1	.	TGTGCCAGCCGACGGACAGGGAATTTTCTGGAGACCCAGTACTTC	CASRRTGNFLETQYF
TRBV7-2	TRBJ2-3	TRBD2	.	TGTGCCAGCAGCTTAGGAGCGGGGGAGAGCACAGATACGCAGTATTTT	CASSLGAGESTDTQYF
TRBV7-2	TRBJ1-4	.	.	TGTGCCAGCAGCATCCGGTCAGGGGCCGCAACTAATGAAAAACTGTTTTTT	CASSIRSGAATNEKLFF
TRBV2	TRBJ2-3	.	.	TGTGCCAGCAGTGTAGTGGGGGCGTTTTCCCTTACTATCGATCAACCTAGCACAGATACGCAGTATTTT	CASSVVGAFSLTIDQPSTDTQYF
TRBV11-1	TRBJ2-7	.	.	TGTGCCAGCAGCTTCGCAGGGAGGGAGCAGTACTTC	CASSFAGREQYF
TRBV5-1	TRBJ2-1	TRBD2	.	TGCGCCACCTCGATAGCGGGGGAATTCGACAATGAGCAGTTCTTC	CATSIAGEFDNEQFF
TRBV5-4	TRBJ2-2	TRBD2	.	TGTGCCAGCAGCTTGCCTAGCGGGGGGCCCACCGGGGAGCTGTTTTTT	CASSLPSGGPTGELFF
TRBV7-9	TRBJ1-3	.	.	TGTGCCAGCAGGCTGGGGAAGGGGCTCTCTGGAAACACCATATATTTT	CASRLGKGLSGNTIYF
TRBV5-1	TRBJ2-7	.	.	TGCGCCAGCAGCTTGATTGGGCGCGAGCAGTACTTC	CASSLIGREQYF
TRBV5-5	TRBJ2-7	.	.	TGTGCCAGCAGCCGAACGGACATAGGCTACGAGCAGTACTTC	CASSRTDIGYEQYF
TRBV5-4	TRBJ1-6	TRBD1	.	TGTGCCAGCAGCTTGGTTGGACAGGGCGTTTGGAATTCACCCCTCCACTTT	CASSLVGQGVWNSPLHF